A few counts support the clone carrying this TCR beta chain. Its antigen is unknown. Deletions cut 4 bases from V and 3 bases from J, with 11 bases between. There are 15 residues in the CDR3. In germline, CDR1 is SGHRS, CDR2 YFSETQ. The entry originates in a study of T-cell reconstitution after alpha-beta-depleted transplantation in children. Whole-study results and caveats: Reportedly, alpha-beta T cells present about two months post-transplant originated from several hundred expanded clones of graft origin. One year after transplant, T-cell counts and diversity came mostly from newly produced T cells. Day-60 TCRbeta diversity that was high in some patients was derived from surviving recipient T cells and thymic progenitors.

For TCRbeta, the library was prepared with unique molecular identifiers. MiXCR was run by TCRdb on the PCR reads, yielding one entry per CDR3 protein. The sample yields roughly 420,000 distinct CDR3 sequences, roughly 17% seen once. Source: PBMCs, mostly from graft donor cells, taken 360 days after TCRalphabeta/CD19-depleted stem cell transplant. The genes are TRBV5-1 and TRBJ2-6; a possible D gene is TRBD1 (6 bases). This TCR came from a boy in the first two years of life who had a stem cell transplant for Wiskott-Aldrich syndrome, so the T cells may come from the graft donor. The CDR3 region is CASSRDRLGANVLTF. CDR3 coding DNA: TGCGCCAGCAGCCGCGACAGGCTTGGGGCCAACGTCCTGACTTTC. The full variable domain, completed using reference TRBV5-1 and TRBJ2-6, is KAGVTQTPRYLIKTRGQQVTLSCSPISGHRSVSWYQQTPGQGLQFLFEYFSETQRNKGNFPGRFSGRQFSNSRSEMNVSTLELGDSALYLCASSRDRLGANVLTFGAGSRLTVL.